The source of this T cell receptor beta chain is a study of blood T cell repertoires in COVID-19 (TCRdb year 2020). Study-level background: Samples from collaborators originated in the United States, Italy and Spain and spanned both the acute and convalescent phases of COVID-19. The samples were drawn from the first 160 participants of the ongoing ImmuneRACE study and from 950 to 1,500 subjects provided by 6 global collaborators. The sample metadata nearly always contained a de-identified subject ID, COVID-19 status, age in years and sex. Deeply sampled blood TCRbeta repertoires from subjects exposed to, actively infected with, or recovered from COVID-19 were included in the dataset. The repertoires were released in a freely available public database intended as a resource for research on the immune response to SARS-CoV-2. The material from the prospective study consisted of cDNA or gDNA derived from T cells, B-cell-depleted T cells, or PBMCs. Where HLA class I and class II types were available, the types were taken from metadata supplied by the sample provider, not from assay-based typing. Results the study describes overall, beyond this receptor: How much clinical and demographic metadata was included differed by source and by participant, and the metadata was provided uncurated.

TCRbeta CDR3 regions were amplified from genomic DNA using the immunoSEQ Assay, a bias-controlled multiplex PCR. As for the original processing: Within the assay, amplification of reference gene primers was used to estimate how many nucleated cells each sample contained. Sequence reads were collapsed and filtered to measure the absolute abundance of every unique TCRbeta CDR3 rearrangement. For each sample, productive Simpson clonality was calculated by taking the square root of Simpson's diversity index across productive rearrangements. The clones in this table, taken by TCRdb from immuneACCESS, are in-frame only. Not every clone is retained; where verified, under half of the shortfall comes from an unresolved V gene, and the cause of the rest is unknown. The DNA gave D and trimming, while V, J and clone size come from that table. The sample table shows about half a million clones, and 75% to 90% are seen once. The ten top clones hold under 4% of the sample.

Each collaborating institution followed its own protocols to collect whole blood in K2EDTA tubes. For TCRbeta analysis, collaborator samples were shipped as frozen whole blood, as isolated PBMCs, or as DNA extracted from either sample type. V loses 1 base, J loses 8 bases, and the germline ends lie 9 bases apart. Including cysteine and phenylalanine, the CDR3 has 14 amino acids. This entry keeps only the CDR3 DNA: 42 bases, framed from base 1. The germline V gene encodes CDR1 MNHNS and CDR2 SASEGT. With regard to this clone: The antigen this receptor binds is unknown. Qualities for individual bases were not recorded, and no much larger clone is one base off.

Input material: peripheral blood. The TCR comes from a human donor in a cohort sampled during active COVID-19. The V and J genes are TRBV6-1 and TRBJ1-6; the D gene assignment is ambiguous. The bases are TGTGCCAGCAGTGAAGTCTGGACTGATTCACCCCTCCACTTT. Translated, it gives CASSEVWTDSPLHF.